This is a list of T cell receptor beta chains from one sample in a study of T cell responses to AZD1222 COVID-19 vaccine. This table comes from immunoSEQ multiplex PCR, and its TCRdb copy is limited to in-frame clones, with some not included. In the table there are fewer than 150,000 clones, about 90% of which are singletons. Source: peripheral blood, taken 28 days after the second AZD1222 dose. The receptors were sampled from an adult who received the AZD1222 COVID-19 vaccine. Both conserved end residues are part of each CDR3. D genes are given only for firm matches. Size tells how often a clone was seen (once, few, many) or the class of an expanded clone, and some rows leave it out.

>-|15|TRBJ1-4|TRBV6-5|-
CASRYARGGNEKLFF
TGTGCCAGCAGGTACGCCAGAGGCGGGAATGAAAAACTGTTTTTT
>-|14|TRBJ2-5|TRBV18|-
CASSPPGRAETQYF
TGTGCCAGCTCACCACCGGGCAGGGCAGAGACCCAGTACTTC
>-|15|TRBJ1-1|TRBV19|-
CASSIEPWTNTEAFF
TGTGCCAGTAGTATAGAACCTTGGACGAACACTGAAGCTTTCTTT
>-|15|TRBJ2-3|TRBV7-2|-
CASSFLTAGVDTQYF
TGTGCCAGCAGCTTTTTGACGGCCGGGGTAGATACGCAGTATTTT
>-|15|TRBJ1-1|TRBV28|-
CASSPVGGGATEAFF
TGTGCCAGCAGTCCCGTAGGTGGGGGTGCCACTGAAGCTTTCTTT
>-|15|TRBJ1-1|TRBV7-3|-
CASSLLGGATTEAFF
TGTGCCAGCAGCTTACTGGGAGGGGCGACCACTGAAGCTTTCTTT
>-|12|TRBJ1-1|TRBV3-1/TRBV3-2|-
CASSQGGTEAFF
TGTGCCAGCAGCCAAGGTGGCACTGAAGCTTTCTTT
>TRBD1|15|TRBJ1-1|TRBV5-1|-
CASSSQQGRNTEAFF
TGCGCCAGCAGCTCGCAACAGGGGAGGAACACTGAAGCTTTCTTT
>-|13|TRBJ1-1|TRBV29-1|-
CSVVIGTTGEAFF
TGCAGCGTTGTAATCGGGACAACGGGTGAAGCTTTCTTT
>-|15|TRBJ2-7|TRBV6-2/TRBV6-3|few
CASSYFSGSSYEQYF
TGTGCCAGCAGTTATTTTTCGGGAAGCTCCTACGAGCAGTACTTC
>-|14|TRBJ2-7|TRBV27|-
CASSPRTLHYEQYF
TGTGCCAGCAGTCCCCGCACCCTCCACTACGAGCAGTACTTC
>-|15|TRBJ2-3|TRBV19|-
CASSLVDYSTDTQYF
TGTGCCAGTAGTCTAGTGGACTACAGCACAGATACGCAGTATTTT
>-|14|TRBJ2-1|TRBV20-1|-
CSASFSSIGNEQFF
TGCAGTGCTAGTTTTTCATCTATTGGCAATGAGCAGTTCTTC
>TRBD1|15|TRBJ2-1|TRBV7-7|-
CASSLGQGALDEQFF
TGTGCCAGCAGCCTCGGACAGGGGGCTCTTGATGAGCAGTTCTTC
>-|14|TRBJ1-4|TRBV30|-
CAWSVTGLNEKLFF
TGTGCCTGGAGTGTAACAGGATTAAATGAAAAACTGTTTTTT
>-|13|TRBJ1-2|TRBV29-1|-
CSVESGDNYGYTF
TGCAGCGTTGAATCGGGGGACAACTATGGCTACACCTTC